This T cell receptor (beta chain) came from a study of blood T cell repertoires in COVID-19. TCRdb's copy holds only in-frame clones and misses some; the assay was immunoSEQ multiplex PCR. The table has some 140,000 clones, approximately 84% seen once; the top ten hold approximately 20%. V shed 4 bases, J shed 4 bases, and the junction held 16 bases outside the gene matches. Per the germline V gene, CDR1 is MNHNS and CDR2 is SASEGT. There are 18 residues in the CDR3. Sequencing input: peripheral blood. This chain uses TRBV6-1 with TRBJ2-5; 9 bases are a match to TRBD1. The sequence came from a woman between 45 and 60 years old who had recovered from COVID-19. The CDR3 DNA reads TGTGCCAGCAGTGTGTTTTCTTTTCGGGACAGGGAATCAGAGACCCAGTACTTC. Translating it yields CASSVFSFRDRESETQYF.